This TCR beta chain was identified during a study of beta chain features in type 1 diabetes. This clone was recorded a few times. Expressed TCRB transcripts were sequenced, since all the RNA that had been isolated was reverse transcribed. Here immunoSEQ multiplex PCR was the method, and the copy in TCRdb shows in-frame clones only, minus some. Of 430,000 or so clones in the sample, about an eighth were seen once. The germline V gene has CDR1 SGDLS and CDR2 YYNGEE. V shed 4 bases and J shed 0 bases, with 14 bases lying between them. This CDR3 is built from 16 residues. The origin of this receptor is a young woman in good health. The sample consisted of naive CD4+ T cells from blood. This chain connects TRBV9 to TRBJ1-3; D possibly corresponds to TRBD1 (6 bases). CDR3 sequence (DNA): TGTGCCAGCAGCCCTACCACAGGGCACTCTGGAAACACCATATATTTT. It is translated as CASSPTTGHSGNTIYF. Full variable domain (rest looked up from reference TRBV9 and TRBJ1-3): DSGVTQTPKHLITATGQRVTLRCSPRSGDLSVYWYQQSLDQGLQFLIQYYNGEERAKGNILERFSAQQFPDLHSELNLSSLELGDSALYFCASSPTTGHSGNTIYFGEGSWLTVV.